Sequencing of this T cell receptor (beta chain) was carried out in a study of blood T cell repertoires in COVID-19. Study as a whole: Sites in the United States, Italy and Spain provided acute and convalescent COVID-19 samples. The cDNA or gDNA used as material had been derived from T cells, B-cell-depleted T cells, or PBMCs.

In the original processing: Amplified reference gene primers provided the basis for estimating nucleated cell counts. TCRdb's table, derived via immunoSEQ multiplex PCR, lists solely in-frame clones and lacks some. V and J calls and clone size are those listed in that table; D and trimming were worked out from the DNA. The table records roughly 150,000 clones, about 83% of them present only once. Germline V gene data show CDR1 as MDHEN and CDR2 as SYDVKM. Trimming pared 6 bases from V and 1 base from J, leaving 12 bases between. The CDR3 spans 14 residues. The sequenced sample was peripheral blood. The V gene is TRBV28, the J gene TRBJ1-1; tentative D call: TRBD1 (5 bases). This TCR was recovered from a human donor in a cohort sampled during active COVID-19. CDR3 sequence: CASSLLGPNTEAFF. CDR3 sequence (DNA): TGTGCCAGCAGCCTTCTGGGGCCGAACACTGAAGCTTTCTTT.